These T cell receptor beta chains were read from a single sample in a study of blood T cell repertoires in COVID-19. Produced via immunoSEQ multiplex PCR; TCRdb's table is partial and in-frame only. Of more than 85,000 clones in the sample, approximately 93% are singletons; the top ten hold about 1%. Input material: peripheral blood. The receptors shown here come from a man aged 55 to 70 with acute or convalescent COVID-19. Both conserved end residues are part of each CDR3. Fields, in order: CDR3 protein, CDR3 DNA, D gene, CDR3 length, clone size, J gene, V gene. A D gene is named only where the DNA matches it firmly. The size entry is marked missing in some rows and otherwise reads once, few, many or a size class.

CASCPGTPYNSPLHF | TGTGCCAGCTGCCCCGGGACACCCTATAATTCACCCCTCCACTTT | . | 15 | once | TRBJ1-6 | TRBV7-9
CASSQGTGAYNEQFF | TGTGCCAGCAGCCAAGGAACAGGGGCCTACAATGAGCAGTTCTTC | TRBD1 | 15 | . | TRBJ2-1 | TRBV3-1/TRBV3-2
CASSQGQGVYQPQHF | TGTGCCAGCAGCCAAGGACAGGGGGTTTATCAGCCCCAGCATTTT | TRBD1 | 15 | few | TRBJ1-5 | TRBV3-1/TRBV3-2
CASSLRADRGSIGELFF | TGTGCCAGCAGCCTAAGGGCGGACAGGGGTTCGATCGGGGAGCTGTTTTTT | TRBD1 | 17 | . | TRBJ2-2 | TRBV27
CASSSVSEQFF | TGTGCCAGCAGCTCCGTTAGTGAGCAGTTCTTC | . | 11 | . | TRBJ2-1 | TRBV5-4
CASRIGTSGWNEQFF | TGTGCCAGCAGGATTGGGACTAGCGGATGGAATGAGCAGTTCTTC | TRBD2 | 15 | . | TRBJ2-1 | TRBV6-5
CASSNGFLPNQPQHF | TGTGCCAGCAGCAACGGGTTCCTACCCAATCAGCCCCAGCATTTT | . | 15 | . | TRBJ1-5 | TRBV21-1
CAAAGPGENTEAFF | TGTGCCGCCGCCGGACCGGGGGAGAACACTGAAGCTTTCTTT | . | 14 | . | TRBJ1-1 | TRBV24-1
CASSRDIYEQYF | TGCGCCAGCAGCCGTGACATTTACGAGCAGTACTTC | . | 12 | . | TRBJ2-7 | TRBV5-1
CASSQDLGLRGAFF | TGTGCCAGCAGCCAAGATCTGGGACTGAGGGGAGCTTTCTTT | . | 14 | . | TRBJ1-1 | TRBV3-1/TRBV3-2
CASSFSGETEAFF | TGCGCCAGCAGCTTTTCAGGGGAAACTGAAGCTTTCTTT | . | 13 | . | TRBJ1-1 | TRBV5-1
CASSSSGRYTGELFF | TGTGCCAGCAGTTCTAGCGGGAGGTACACCGGGGAGCTGTTTTTT | TRBD2 | 15 | . | TRBJ2-2 | TRBV28
CASSESGKNIQYF | TGTGCCAGCAGTGAATCGGGCAAAAACATTCAGTACTTC | . | 13 | . | TRBJ2-4 | TRBV25-1
CASRPLAEGLEQYF | TGTGCCAGCAGACCCCTAGCGGAGGGGCTCGAGCAGTACTTC | TRBD2 | 14 | . | TRBJ2-7 | TRBV28
CASSPLRGETQYF | TGTGCCAGCAGTCCGCTTAGAGGAGAGACCCAGTACTTC | . | 13 | once | TRBJ2-5 | TRBV6-5
CAISPRLAGEGEQYF | TGTGCCATCAGCCCAAGACTAGCGGGAGAAGGCGAGCAGTACTTC | TRBD2 | 15 | once | TRBJ2-7 | TRBV10-3
CASSDVQGSGGNTIYF | TGTGCCAGCAGTGATGTACAGGGAAGCGGAGGAAACACCATATATTTT | . | 16 | once | TRBJ1-3 | TRBV25-1
CASSFPTGGVTDTQYF | TGTGCCAGTAGTTTCCCGACAGGGGGAGTTACAGATACGCAGTATTTT | TRBD1 | 16 | . | TRBJ2-3 | TRBV19
CASSEMWGGTDTQYF | TGTGCCAGCAGTGAAATGTGGGGGGGCACAGATACGCAGTATTTT | . | 15 | . | TRBJ2-3 | TRBV6-1
CAISEARDREKTQYF | TGTGCCATCAGTGAGGCACGGGACAGGGAAAAGACCCAGTACTTC | TRBD1 | 15 | . | TRBJ2-5 | TRBV10-3
CSATMEDTQYF | TGCAGTGCTACGATGGAGGATACGCAGTATTTT | . | 11 | once | TRBJ2-3 | TRBV20-1
CATSTSGDTQYF | TGTGCCACCAGCACTAGCGGTGATACGCAGTATTTT | TRBD2 | 12 | . | TRBJ2-3 | TRBV15
CSVEAGKWGYEQYF | TGCAGCGTTGAAGCGGGGAAGTGGGGCTACGAGCAGTACTTC | . | 14 | . | TRBJ2-7 | TRBV29-1
CASRPDRGTGELFF | TGCGCCAGCAGACCGGACAGGGGCACCGGGGAGCTGTTTTTT | TRBD1 | 14 | . | TRBJ2-2 | TRBV5-1
CASSLVGIGGNEQFF | TGTGCCAGCAGCTTGGTGGGGATTGGAGGGAATGAGCAGTTCTTC | . | 15 | . | TRBJ2-1 | TRBV5-4
CASSQGDTATEAFF | TGCGCCAGCAGCCAGGGGGACACGGCCACTGAAGCTTTCTTT | . | 14 | . | TRBJ1-1 | TRBV4-1
CASSDPGQGYVTLHF | TGTGCCAGTAGTGACCCGGGACAGGGGTATGTCACCCTCCACTTT | TRBD1 | 15 | . | TRBJ1-6 | TRBV19
CAWNPGQANSPLHF | TGTGCCTGGAACCCGGGACAGGCTAATTCACCCCTCCACTTT | TRBD1 | 14 | . | TRBJ1-6 | TRBV30
CSVEGSTGGNTIYF | TGCAGCGTTGAAGGGTCCACGGGTGGAAACACCATATATTTT | . | 14 | . | TRBJ1-3 | TRBV29-1
CASSFGAGGFYEQYF | TGTGCCAGCAGCTTCGGTGCAGGGGGCTTCTACGAGCAGTACTTC | TRBD1 | 15 | . | TRBJ2-7 | TRBV5-4
CASSQDRGTDTQYF | TGTGCCAGCAGCCAGGACAGGGGCACAGATACGCAGTATTTT | TRBD1 | 14 | . | TRBJ2-3 | TRBV11-2
CSVGGPGNEKLFF | TGCAGCGTTGGGGGGCCGGGTAATGAAAAACTGTTTTTT | . | 13 | . | TRBJ1-4 | TRBV29-1
CATAQQKSSTDTQYF | TGTGCCACCGCGCAACAGAAGTCTAGCACAGATACGCAGTATTTT | . | 15 | . | TRBJ2-3 | TRBV15
CASSLTVRLRGEAFF | TGTGCCAGCAGCTTGACGGTCAGGCTTCGGGGTGAAGCTTTCTTT | . | 15 | once | TRBJ1-1 | TRBV5-8
CASRLQGDNSPLHF | TGTGCCAGCAGACTTCAGGGGGATAATTCACCCCTCCACTTT | TRBD1 | 14 | few | TRBJ1-6 | TRBV27
CASSLGQGLNEQFF | TGTGCCAGCAGCTTAGGACAGGGTCTGAATGAGCAGTTCTTC | TRBD1 | 14 | . | TRBJ2-1 | TRBV7-9
CASSPRLAGIHEQYF | TGTGCCAGCAGCCCCAGACTAGCGGGAATACACGAGCAGTACTTC | TRBD2 | 15 | . | TRBJ2-7 | TRBV9
CASSLELYGYTF | TGTGCCAGCAGTTTAGAGTTGTATGGCTACACCTTC | . | 12 | few | TRBJ1-2 | TRBV28
CASSLGQGVVYGYTF | TGTGCCAGCAGCTTGGGGCAGGGCGTAGTCTATGGCTACACCTTC | . | 15 | . | TRBJ1-2 | TRBV5-5
CASSLDRAGGPSNEQYF | TGCGCCAGCAGCTTGGATCGCGCGGGAGGGCCGTCGAACGAGCAGTACTTC | TRBD2 | 17 | . | TRBJ2-7 | TRBV5-1
CASSFSSATYEQYF | TGCGCCAGCAGCTTTTCTAGCGCTACCTACGAGCAGTACTTC | . | 14 | . | TRBJ2-7 | TRBV5-1
CATKAPGADTGELFF | TGTGCCACCAAAGCTCCAGGGGCAGACACCGGGGAGCTGTTTTTT | . | 15 | . | TRBJ2-2 | TRBV11-2
CASTSRREGSDTQYF | TGTGCCAGCACCAGTCGGCGGGAGGGCTCGGATACGCAGTATTTT | TRBD2 | 15 | once | TRBJ2-3 | TRBV27
CASSTLRRVAVNEQFF | TGTGCCAGCAGCACCCTGCGGAGAGTAGCGGTAAATGAGCAGTTCTTC | . | 16 | . | TRBJ2-1 | TRBV7-3
CASSERQIKISGYGYTF | TGTGCCAGCAGTGAACGACAGATCAAGATATCCGGGTATGGCTACACCTTC | . | 17 | . | TRBJ1-2 | TRBV2